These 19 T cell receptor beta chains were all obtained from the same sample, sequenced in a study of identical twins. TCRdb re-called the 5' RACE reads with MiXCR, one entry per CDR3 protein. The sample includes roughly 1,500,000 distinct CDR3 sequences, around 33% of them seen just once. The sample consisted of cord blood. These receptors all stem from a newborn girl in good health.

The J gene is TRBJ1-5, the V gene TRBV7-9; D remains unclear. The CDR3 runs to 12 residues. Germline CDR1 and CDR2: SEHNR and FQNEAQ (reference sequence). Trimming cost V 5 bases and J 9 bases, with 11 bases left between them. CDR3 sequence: CASSTERRPQHF. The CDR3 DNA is TGTGCCAGCAGCACGGAACGGCGGCCCCAGCATTTT.

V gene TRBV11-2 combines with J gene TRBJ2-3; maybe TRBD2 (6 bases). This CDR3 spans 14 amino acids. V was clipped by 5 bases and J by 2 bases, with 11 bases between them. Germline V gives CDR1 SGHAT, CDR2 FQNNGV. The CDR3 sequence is CASSRLVSTDTQYF. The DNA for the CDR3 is TGTGCCAGCAGCCGACTAGTCTCCACAGATACGCAGTATTTT.

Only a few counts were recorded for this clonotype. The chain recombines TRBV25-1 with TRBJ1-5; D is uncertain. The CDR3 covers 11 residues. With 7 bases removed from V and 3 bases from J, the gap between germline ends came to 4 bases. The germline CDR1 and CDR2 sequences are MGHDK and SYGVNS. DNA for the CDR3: TGTGCCAGCACCCACAATCAGCCCCAGCATTTT. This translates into CASTHNQPQHF.

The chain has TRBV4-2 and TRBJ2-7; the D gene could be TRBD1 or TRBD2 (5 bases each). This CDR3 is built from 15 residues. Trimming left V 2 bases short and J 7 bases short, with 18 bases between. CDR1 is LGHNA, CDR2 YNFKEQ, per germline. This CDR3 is CASSQRGGAVYEQYF. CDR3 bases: TGTGCCAGCAGCCAACGGGGCGGCGCAGTCTATGAGCAGTACTTC.

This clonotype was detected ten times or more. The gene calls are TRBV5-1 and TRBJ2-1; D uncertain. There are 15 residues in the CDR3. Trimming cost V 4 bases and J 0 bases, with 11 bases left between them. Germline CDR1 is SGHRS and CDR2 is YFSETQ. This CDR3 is CASSGTTFSYNEQFF. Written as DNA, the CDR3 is TGCGCCAGCAGCGGCACTACTTTCTCCTACAATGAGCAGTTCTTC. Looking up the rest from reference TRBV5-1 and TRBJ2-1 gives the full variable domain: KAGVTQTPRYLIKTRGQQVTLSCSPISGHRSVSWYQQTPGQGLQFLFEYFSETQRNKGNFPGRFSGRQFSNSRSEMNVSTLELGDSALYLCASSGTTFSYNEQFFGPGTRLTVL.

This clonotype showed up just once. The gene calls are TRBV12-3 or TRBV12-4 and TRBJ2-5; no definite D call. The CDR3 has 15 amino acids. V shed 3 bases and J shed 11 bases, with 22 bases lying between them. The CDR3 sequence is CASSFFDLRFDEQYF. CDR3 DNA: TGTGCCAGCAGTTTTTTTGATTTGCGGTTCGATGAGCAGTACTTC.

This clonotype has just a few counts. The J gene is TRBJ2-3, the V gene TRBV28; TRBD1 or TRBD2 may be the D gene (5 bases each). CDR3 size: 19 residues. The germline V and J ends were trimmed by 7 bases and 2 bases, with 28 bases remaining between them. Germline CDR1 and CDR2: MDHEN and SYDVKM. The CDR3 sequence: CASTPQRLGRVSPTDTQYF. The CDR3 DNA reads TGTGCCAGCACACCCCAGCGGCTTGGCAGGGTCAGTCCCACAGATACGCAGTATTTT.

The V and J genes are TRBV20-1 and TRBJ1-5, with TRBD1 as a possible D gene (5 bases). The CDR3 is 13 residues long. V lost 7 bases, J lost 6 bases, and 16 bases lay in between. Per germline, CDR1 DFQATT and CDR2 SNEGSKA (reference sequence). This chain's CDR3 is CSVGTGVGQPQHF. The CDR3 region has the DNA TGCAGTGTCGGGACTGGGGTAGGTCAGCCCCAGCATTTT.

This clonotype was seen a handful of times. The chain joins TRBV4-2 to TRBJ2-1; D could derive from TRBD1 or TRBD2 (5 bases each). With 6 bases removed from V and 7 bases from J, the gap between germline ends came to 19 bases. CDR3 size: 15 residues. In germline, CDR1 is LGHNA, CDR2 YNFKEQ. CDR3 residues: CASRDTSIDQNEQFF. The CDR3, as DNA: TGTGCCAGCAGGGACACTAGTATTGACCAGAATGAGCAGTTCTTC.

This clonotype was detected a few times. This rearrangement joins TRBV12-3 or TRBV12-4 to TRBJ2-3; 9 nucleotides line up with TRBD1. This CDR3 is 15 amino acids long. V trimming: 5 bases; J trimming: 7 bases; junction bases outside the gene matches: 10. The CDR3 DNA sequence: TGTGCCAGCAGTCACGGGGACAGGGCCCCCTATACGCAGTATTTT. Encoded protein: CASSHGDRAPYTQYF.

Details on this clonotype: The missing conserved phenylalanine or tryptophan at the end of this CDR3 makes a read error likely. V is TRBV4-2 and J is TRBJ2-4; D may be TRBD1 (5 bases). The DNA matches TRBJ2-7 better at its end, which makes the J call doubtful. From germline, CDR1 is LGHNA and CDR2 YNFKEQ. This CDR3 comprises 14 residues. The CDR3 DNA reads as TGTGCCAGCAGCCAAGTTTCAGGGAAGAACGAGCAGTACTTA. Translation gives CASSQVSGKNEQYL.

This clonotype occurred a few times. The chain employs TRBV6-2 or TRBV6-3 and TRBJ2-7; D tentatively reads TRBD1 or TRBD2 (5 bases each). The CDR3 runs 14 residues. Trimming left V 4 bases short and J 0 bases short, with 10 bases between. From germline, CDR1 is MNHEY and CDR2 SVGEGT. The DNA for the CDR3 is TGTGCCAGCAGTTGGGGGTCTCTCTCCTACGAGCAGTACTTC. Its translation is CASSWGSLSYEQYF.

The CDR3 DNA reads TGTGCCAGCAGCCAAGAGGGGTGGGGACTAGGACCCTACAATGAGCAGTTCTTC. It specifies CASSQEGWGLGPYNEQFF. This rearrangement joins TRBV4-2 to TRBJ2-1; TRBD2 matches 8 bases. Trimming took 0 bases from V and 2 from J; bases not matched to a gene: 9. Germline values: CDR1 LGHNA, CDR2 YNFKEQ. The CDR3 consists of 18 residues.

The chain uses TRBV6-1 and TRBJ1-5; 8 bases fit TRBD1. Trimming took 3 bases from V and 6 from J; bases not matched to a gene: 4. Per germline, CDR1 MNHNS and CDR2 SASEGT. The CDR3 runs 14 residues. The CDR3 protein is CASSEAGGGQPQHF. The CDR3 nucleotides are TGTGCCAGCAGTGAGGCAGGGGGCGGTCAGCCCCAGCATTTT.

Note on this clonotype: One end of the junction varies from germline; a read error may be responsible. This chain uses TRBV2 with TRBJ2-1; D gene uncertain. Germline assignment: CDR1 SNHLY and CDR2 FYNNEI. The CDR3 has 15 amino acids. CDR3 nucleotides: TGTGTCAGCAGTTGGCAGCACCCGTCCTACAATGAGCAGTTCTTC. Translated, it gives CVSSWQHPSYNEQFF. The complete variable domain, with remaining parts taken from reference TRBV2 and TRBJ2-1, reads EPEVTQTPSHQVTQMGQEVILRCVPISNHLYFYWYRQILGQKVEFLVSFYNNEISEKSEIFDDQFSVERPDGSNFTLKIRSTKLEDSAMYFCVSSWQHPSYNEQFFGPGTRLTVL.

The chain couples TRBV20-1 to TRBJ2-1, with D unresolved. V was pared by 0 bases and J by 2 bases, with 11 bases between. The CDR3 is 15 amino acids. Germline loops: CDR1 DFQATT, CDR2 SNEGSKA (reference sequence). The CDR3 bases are TGCAGTGCTAGAGACGCCTACAGAACCTACAATGAGCAGTTCTTC. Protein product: CSARDAYRTYNEQFF.

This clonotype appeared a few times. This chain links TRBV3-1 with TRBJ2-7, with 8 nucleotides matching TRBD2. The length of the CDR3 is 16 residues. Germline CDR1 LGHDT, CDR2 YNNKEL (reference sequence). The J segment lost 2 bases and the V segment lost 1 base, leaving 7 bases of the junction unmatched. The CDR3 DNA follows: TGTGCCAGCAGCCAAGTCCGGGGGGGGTTGGCCTACGAGCAGTACTTC. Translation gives CASSQVRGGLAYEQYF.

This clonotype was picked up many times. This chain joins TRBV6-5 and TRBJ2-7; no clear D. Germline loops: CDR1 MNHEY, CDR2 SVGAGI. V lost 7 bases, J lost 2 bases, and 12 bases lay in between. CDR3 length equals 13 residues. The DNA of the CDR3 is TGTGCCAGCAAACCTCCCGAGACCTACGAGCAGTACTTC. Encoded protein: CASKPPETYEQYF.

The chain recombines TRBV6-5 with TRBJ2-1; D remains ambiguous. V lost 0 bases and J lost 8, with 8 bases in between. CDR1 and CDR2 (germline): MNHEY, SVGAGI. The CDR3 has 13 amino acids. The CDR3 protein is CASSYSTPHEQFF. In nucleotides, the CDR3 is TGTGCCAGCAGTTACTCGACCCCCCATGAGCAGTTCTTC.